A selection of T cell receptor beta chains follows, all from one sample in a study of cytomegalovirus exposure and HLA in healthy donors. Sequenced by immunoSEQ multiplex PCR; TCRdb stores in-frame clones only, minus some. The table includes about 160,000 clones, 82% detected once. The sample consisted of PBMCs. These receptor sequences come from a girl aged 5 to 17 in good health and CMV-seropositive. Each CDR3 is given with its conserved first and last residue. Size values are once, few and many counts, or a class for expanded clones, and some rows have none.

CDR3: CASSLHTSGSYEQYF; J: TRBJ2-7; size: few; V: TRBV5-1
CDR3: CASSRQGANEKLFF; J: TRBJ1-4; size: few; V: TRBV11-2
CDR3: CASSSSGGEDTQYF; J: TRBJ2-3; size: once; V: TRBV7-3
CDR3: CATSRDVRDNYEQYF; J: TRBJ2-7; size: few; V: TRBV15
CDR3: CASSSLTSGRNNEQFF; J: TRBJ2-1; size: .; V: TRBV27
CDR3: CASGLDSTGELFF; J: TRBJ2-2; size: once; V: TRBV12-5
CDR3: CASSPRAVNTGELFF; J: TRBJ2-2; size: .; V: TRBV5-1
CDR3: CASSLSLGAFETQYF; J: TRBJ2-5; size: .; V: TRBV28
CDR3: CAISDRGAEAFF; J: TRBJ1-1; size: .; V: TRBV10-3
CDR3: CASSLITGRNQPQHF; J: TRBJ1-5; size: .; V: TRBV28
CDR3: CASRVQGNTEAFF; J: TRBJ1-1; size: few; V: TRBV28
CDR3: CASRRGGELEQYF; J: TRBJ2-7; size: few; V: TRBV5-1
CDR3: CASSVNREEAFF; J: TRBJ1-1; size: .; V: TRBV9
CDR3: CSVGKGGAGELFF; J: TRBJ2-2; size: once; V: TRBV29-1
CDR3: CASSALAGDTTDTQYF; J: TRBJ2-3; size: .; V: TRBV6-4
CDR3: CASSGLNNQPQHF; J: TRBJ1-5; size: .; V: TRBV28
CDR3: CASSGQGRNTEAFF; J: TRBJ1-1; size: .; V: TRBV19
CDR3: CASSFVQGRLGTQYF; J: TRBJ2-5; size: .; V: TRBV7-6
CDR3: CASSLSRSANTQYF; J: TRBJ2-3; size: .; V: TRBV5-1
CDR3: CASSGDIANTGELFF; J: TRBJ2-2; size: .; V: TRBV5-1
CDR3: CASSHRRGGGPGETQYF; J: TRBJ2-5; size: .; V: TRBV9
CDR3: CASSENSPLHF; J: TRBJ1-6; size: .; V: TRBV2
CDR3: CASSPSGSLGETQYF; J: TRBJ2-5; size: .; V: TRBV18
CDR3: CSVDHWRVNTEAFF; J: TRBJ1-1; size: once; V: TRBV29-1
CDR3: CASSELAKGQGFEAFF; J: TRBJ1-1; size: .; V: TRBV6-1
CDR3: CASSLVAGNRDTQYF; J: TRBJ2-3; size: .; V: TRBV7-9
CDR3: CASTRDLAETQYF; J: TRBJ2-5; size: few; V: TRBV2
CDR3: CASSSGLMNTEAFF; J: TRBJ1-1; size: .; V: TRBV11-1
CDR3: CASSPGHPKSSGANVLTF; J: TRBJ2-6; size: .; V: TRBV5-1
CDR3: CASSPKTATHQETQYF; J: TRBJ2-5; size: .; V: TRBV7-9
CDR3: CASSHPWRAGGYTF; J: TRBJ1-2; size: .; V: TRBV4-3
CDR3: CASSPGQMNTEAFF; J: TRBJ1-1; size: .; V: TRBV18
CDR3: CASSLNRVSGNTIYF; J: TRBJ1-3; size: .; V: TRBV7-8
CDR3: CSSRGAGVDGNTIYF; J: TRBJ1-3; size: .; V: TRBV7-9
CDR3: CASSQVWTSPGETQYF; J: TRBJ2-5; size: few; V: TRBV4-2
CDR3: CASSLGPPSGEKLFF; J: TRBJ1-4; size: .; V: TRBV11-3
CDR3: CASSAGHDNQPQHF; J: TRBJ1-5; size: .; V: TRBV2
CDR3: CASSLSFGLSTGELFF; J: TRBJ2-2; size: .; V: TRBV28
CDR3: CATKGGVGSYNEQFF; J: TRBJ2-1; size: .; V: TRBV10-3
CDR3: CAWSVILNTEAFF; J: TRBJ1-1; size: .; V: TRBV30
CDR3: CASSSWTRNEQFF; J: TRBJ2-1; size: .; V: TRBV5-1
CDR3: CASSQALASGEADTQYF; J: TRBJ2-3; size: .; V: TRBV4-3
CDR3: CSVVAPVGELFF; J: TRBJ2-2; size: once; V: TRBV29-1
CDR3: CASSPPGQLNEKLFF; J: TRBJ1-4; size: once; V: TRBV27
CDR3: CAIVRQGSPDNEAFF; J: TRBJ1-1; size: .; V: TRBV10-3
CDR3: CASSFSGGSQYEQYF; J: TRBJ2-7; size: .; V: TRBV28
CDR3: CASSPSPGTGDYGYTF; J: TRBJ1-2; size: .; V: TRBV18
CDR3: CASSEETGWDTEAFF; J: TRBJ1-1; size: .; V: TRBV2
CDR3: CASSPGQGARTEAFF; J: TRBJ1-1; size: .; V: TRBV6-1
CDR3: CASSEAGGNTEAFF; J: TRBJ1-1; size: .; V: TRBV2
CDR3: CASSLDAGPEQTQYF; J: TRBJ2-5; size: .; V: TRBV7-2
CDR3: CASSSARDSLDRHF; J: TRBJ2-5; size: .; V: TRBV7-3
CDR3: CASSLTGPVAGEQYF; J: TRBJ2-7; size: .; V: TRBV7-9